This T cell receptor beta chain was recovered during a study of blood T cell repertoires in COVID-19. Across the study: Samples came from the United States, Italy and Spain, spanning acute and convalescent COVID-19.

The V and J ends lost 5 bases and 7 bases respectively, with 17 bases between them. Per germline, CDR1 MNHEY and CDR2 SVGAGI. CDR3 size: 14 residues. TCRdb keeps only in-frame clones here, not all; method: immunoSEQ multiplex PCR. The table records hundreds of thousands of clones, about nine tenths of them present only once. Patients at the Seattle site were enrolled during active infection and followed longitudinally. The source material was peripheral blood. This receptor was obtained from a woman aged 50 to 60 with COVID-19, enrolled during active disease. V usage is TRBV6-5 and J usage is TRBJ1-2, with D possibly being TRBD1 (6 bases). CDR3 region: CASSRDTGGGGYTF. The CDR3, as DNA: TGTGCCAGCAGTCGGGACACAGGAGGAGGTGGCTACACCTTC.